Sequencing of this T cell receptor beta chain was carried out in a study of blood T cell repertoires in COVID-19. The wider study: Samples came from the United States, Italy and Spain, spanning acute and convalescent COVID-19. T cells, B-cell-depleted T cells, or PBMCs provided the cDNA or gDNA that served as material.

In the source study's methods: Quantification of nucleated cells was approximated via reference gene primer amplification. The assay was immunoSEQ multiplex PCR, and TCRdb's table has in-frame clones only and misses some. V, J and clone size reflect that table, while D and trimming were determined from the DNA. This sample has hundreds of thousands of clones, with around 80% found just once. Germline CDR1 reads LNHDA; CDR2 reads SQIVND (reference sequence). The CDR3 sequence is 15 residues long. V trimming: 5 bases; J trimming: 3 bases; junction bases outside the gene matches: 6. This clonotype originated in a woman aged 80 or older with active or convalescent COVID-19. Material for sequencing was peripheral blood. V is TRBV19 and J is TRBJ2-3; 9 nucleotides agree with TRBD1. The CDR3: CASSDRGESTDTQYF. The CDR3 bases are TGTGCCAGTAGTGACAGGGGGGAGTCGACAGATACGCAGTATTTT.